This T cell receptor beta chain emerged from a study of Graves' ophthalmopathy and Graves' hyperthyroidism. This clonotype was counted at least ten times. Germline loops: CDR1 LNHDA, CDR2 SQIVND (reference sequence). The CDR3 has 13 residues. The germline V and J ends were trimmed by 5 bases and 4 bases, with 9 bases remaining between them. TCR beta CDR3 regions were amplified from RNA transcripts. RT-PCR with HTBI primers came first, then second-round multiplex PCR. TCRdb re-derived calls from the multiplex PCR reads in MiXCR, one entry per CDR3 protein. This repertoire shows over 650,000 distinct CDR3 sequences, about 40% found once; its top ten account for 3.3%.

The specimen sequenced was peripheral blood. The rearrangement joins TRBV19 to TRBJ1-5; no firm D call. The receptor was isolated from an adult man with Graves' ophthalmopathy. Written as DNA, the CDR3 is TGTGCCAGTAGTCGGGGTCTGAATCAGCCCCAGCATTTT. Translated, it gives CASSRGLNQPQHF.